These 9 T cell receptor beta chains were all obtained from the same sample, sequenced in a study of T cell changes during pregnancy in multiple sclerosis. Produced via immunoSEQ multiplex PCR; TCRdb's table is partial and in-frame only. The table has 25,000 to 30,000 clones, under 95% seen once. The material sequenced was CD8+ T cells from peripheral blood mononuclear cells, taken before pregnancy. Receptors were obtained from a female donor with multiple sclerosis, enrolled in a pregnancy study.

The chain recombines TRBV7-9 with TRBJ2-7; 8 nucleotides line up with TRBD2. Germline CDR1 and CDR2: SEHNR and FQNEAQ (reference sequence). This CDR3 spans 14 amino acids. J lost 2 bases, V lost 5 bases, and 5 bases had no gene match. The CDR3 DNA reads TGTGCCAGCAGCCAAACTAGCGGCGCCTACGAGCAGTACTTC. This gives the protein CASSQTSGAYEQYF.

CDR3 DNA sequence: TGCGCCAGCAGCCAGGAGGGTAGCTCCTACAATGAGCAGTTCTTC. As protein: CASSQEGSSYNEQFF. The chain couples TRBV4-3 to TRBJ2-1; TRBD2 is a possible D gene (6 bases). Trimming shortened V by 3 bases and J by 0 bases, and 9 bases separated the two germline ends. Germline values: CDR1 LGHNA, CDR2 YSLEER. This CDR3 spans 15 amino acids.

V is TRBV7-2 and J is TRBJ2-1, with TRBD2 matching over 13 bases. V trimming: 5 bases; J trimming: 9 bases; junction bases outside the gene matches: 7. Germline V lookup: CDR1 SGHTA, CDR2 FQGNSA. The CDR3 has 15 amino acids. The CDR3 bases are TGTGCCAGCAGCATCGGACTAGCGGGAGATATTGAGCAGTTCTTC. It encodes CASSIGLAGDIEQFF.

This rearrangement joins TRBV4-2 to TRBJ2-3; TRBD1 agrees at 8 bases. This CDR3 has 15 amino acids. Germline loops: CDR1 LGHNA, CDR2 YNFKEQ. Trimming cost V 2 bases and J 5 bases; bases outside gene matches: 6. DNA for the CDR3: TGTGCCAGCAGCCAACGGACAGGGTTAGAAGATACGCAGTATTTT. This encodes CASSQRTGLEDTQYF.

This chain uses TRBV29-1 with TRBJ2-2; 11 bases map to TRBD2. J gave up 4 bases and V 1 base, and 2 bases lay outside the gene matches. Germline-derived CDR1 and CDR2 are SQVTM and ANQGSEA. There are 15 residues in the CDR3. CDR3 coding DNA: TGCAGCGTTGAAGTGCTAGCGGGAGGCACCGGGGAGCTGTTTTTT. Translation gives CSVEVLAGGTGELFF.

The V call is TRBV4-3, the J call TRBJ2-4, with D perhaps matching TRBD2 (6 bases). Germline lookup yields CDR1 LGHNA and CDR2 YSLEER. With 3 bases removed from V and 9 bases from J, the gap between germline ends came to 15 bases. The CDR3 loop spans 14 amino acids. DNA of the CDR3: TGCGCCAGCAGCCATTCCAAGGAGGGAGGCATTCAGTACTTC. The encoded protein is CASSHSKEGGIQYF.

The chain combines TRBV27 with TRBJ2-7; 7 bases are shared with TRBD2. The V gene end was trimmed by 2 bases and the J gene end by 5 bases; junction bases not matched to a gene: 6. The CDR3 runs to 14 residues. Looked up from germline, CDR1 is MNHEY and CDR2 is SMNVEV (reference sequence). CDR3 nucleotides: TGTGCCAGCAGTTTACTCGGGGAGGGCGACGAGCAGTACTTC. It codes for CASSLLGEGDEQYF.

The chain's CDR3 is CASSIGAGTRMNTEAFF. CDR3 DNA sequence: TGTGCCAGTAGTATAGGCGCCGGGACACGAATGAACACTGAAGCTTTCTTT. The chain is built from TRBV19 and TRBJ1-1; D is perhaps TRBD1 (6 bases). The CDR3 loop spans 17 amino acids. Germline-derived CDR1 and CDR2 are LNHDA and SQIVND (reference sequence). The V gene lost 1 base and the J gene lost 0 bases, with 15 bases spanning the gap.

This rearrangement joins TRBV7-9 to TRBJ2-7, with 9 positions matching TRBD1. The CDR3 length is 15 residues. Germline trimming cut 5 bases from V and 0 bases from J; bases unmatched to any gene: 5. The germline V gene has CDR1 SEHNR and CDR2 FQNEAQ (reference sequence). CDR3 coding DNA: TGTGCCAGCAGCGCGGGGACAGGGTACTCCTACGAGCAGTACTTC. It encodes CASSAGTGYSYEQYF.